Below, 9 T cell receptor beta chains from the same sample are listed, as sequenced in a study of regulatory T cells in long-lasting Graves disease. Time point in this sample: newly diagnosed GD, antithyroid drugs for less than 3 months. Following extraction of RNA from PBMCs, that RNA was used to make the TCR library. Assembly of TCR beta libraries relied on iRepertoire HTBI primers together with Arm-PCR of CDR3 regions. TCRdb analysed the multiplex PCR reads with MiXCR anew, one entry per CDR3 protein. The sample carries hundreds of thousands of distinct CDR3 sequences, about 16% recorded once. The sample was also reused in another study, on T cells in Graves' hyperthyroidism and ophthalmopathy.

Source: peripheral blood mononuclear cells (PBMCs), taken at new diagnosis, from a patient treated with antithyroid drugs. The receptors stem from a woman under 40 with Graves disease.

This clonotype appeared once. J is TRBJ2-3 and V is TRBV10-3, with TRBD2 matching over 8 bases. The germline V gene encodes CDR1 ENHRY and CDR2 SYGVKD. This CDR3 contains 14 residues. The trim removed 5 bases at V and 4 bases at J, leaving 5 bases unmatched. This CDR3 reads CAISRGGGPDTQYF. The CDR3 coding sequence is TGTGCCATCAGTCGGGGGGGAGGCCCAGATACGCAGTATTTT.

This clonotype was counted at least ten times. The chain recombines TRBV28 with TRBJ2-5, with 7 positions matching TRBD1. The CDR3 totals 14 residues. The V segment lost 7 bases and the J segment 5 bases; nucleotides outside the gene matches: 10. The germline V gene encodes CDR1 MDHEN and CDR2 SYDVKM. DNA of the CDR3: TGTGCCAGCAACATACGACAGGGCGGGGAGACCCAGTACTTC. It translates to CASNIRQGGETQYF.

This clonotype was counted ten times or more. The chain has TRBV20-1 and TRBJ2-7; D gene uncertain. Germline V gene data show CDR1 as DFQATT and CDR2 as SNEGSKA (reference sequence). The CDR3 totals 15 residues. The germline V and J ends were trimmed by 1 base and 2 bases, with 15 bases remaining between them. CDR3 nucleotides: TGCAGTGCTAGAGCCTTACAAGGCGATCCCTACGAGCAGTACTTC. Amino acids: CSARALQGDPYEQYF.

V usage is TRBV7-8 and J usage is TRBJ2-2; the match to TRBD2 covers 9 bases. After removal of 5 bases from V and 7 bases from J, the junction contained 8 bases not matched to a gene. In germline, CDR1 is SGHVS, CDR2 FQNEAQ. The CDR3 spans 15 residues. This CDR3 is CASSLGLAQFGELFF. The CDR3 DNA reads as TGTGCCAGCAGCCTGGGACTAGCTCAATTCGGGGAGCTGTTTTTT.

This chain uses TRBV12-3 or TRBV12-4 with TRBJ1-1; possibly TRBD1 for D (6 bases). The CDR3 totals 14 residues. V lost 3 bases, J lost 5 bases, and 13 bases lay in between. The CDR3 bases are TGTGCCAGCAGTTTGGGGGGGCCGGAGACTGAAGCTTTCTTT. Translating it yields CASSLGGPETEAFF.

A few counts support this clonotype. It may be a read error: a sequence one base away is much more abundant. This rearrangement joins TRBV6-5 to TRBJ1-5; 8 nucleotides match TRBD1. V dropped 2 bases and J dropped 6; count of bases not matched to a gene: 12. There are 17 residues in the CDR3. In germline, CDR1 is MNHEY, CDR2 SVGAGI. The DNA of the CDR3 is TGTGCCAGCAGTTACCCTCGGCAGGGGGCTAGTGGTCAGCCCCAGCATTTT. Translating it yields CASSYPRQGASGQPQHF.

The chain joins TRBV4-1 to TRBJ1-2, with a weak D call TRBD1 (5 bases). The CDR3 contains 15 residues. V dropped 2 bases and J dropped 5 bases, with 15 bases sitting between them. In germline, CDR1 is MGHRA, CDR2 YSYEKL. This CDR3 reads CASSQRTGTVYGYTF. In nucleotides, the CDR3 is TGCGCCAGCAGCCAACGTACCGGGACGGTATATGGCTACACCTTC.

The genes are TRBV12-3 or TRBV12-4 and TRBJ2-3; tentatively, D is TRBD1 (5 bases). V was trimmed by 7 bases and J by 1 base, leaving 15 bases between them. This CDR3 is 15 amino acids long. The CDR3 DNA follows: TGTGCCAGCACACCCCAGGGTGTGGGCACAGATACGCAGTATTTT. Translation: CASTPQGVGTDTQYF.

The V call is TRBV30, the J call TRBJ2-5, with 9 bases matching TRBD2. J gave up 10 bases and V 0 bases, and 6 bases lay outside the gene matches. Germline assignment: CDR1 GTSNPN and CDR2 SVGIG (reference sequence). The CDR3 consists of 13 residues. CDR3: CAWSVPQAGGQYF. DNA of the CDR3: TGTGCCTGGAGTGTTCCCCAAGCGGGAGGCCAGTACTTC.